The clone carrying this T cell receptor beta chain was seen ten or more times. The antigen is unknown. The sample comes from a study of CD8+CD57+ T cells in acquired aplastic anemia. Study background: DNA from sorted CD4+ and CD8+ cells averaged roughly 3.4 ug. Study-level points and caveats: Controls and patients did not differ significantly in CD8+ Simpson's diversity. Around 30 sequences, all CD8+ CDR3, were shared between patients and controls.

Germline V lookup: CDR1 SGDLS, CDR2 YYNGEE. Trimming removed 0 bases at V and 4 bases at J, with 13 bases between. The CDR3 length is 16 residues. Genomic DNA, the template, was used for profiling of the TCR beta VDJ and CDR3. One entry per CDR3 protein results from TCRdb running MiXCR on the reads. Of hundreds of thousands of distinct CDR3 sequences listed, around three fifths are singletons. The sequence derives from a human donor with severe aplastic anemia or a healthy control (not recorded which). The V gene is TRBV9, the J gene TRBJ2-2; D is uncertain. Source material: sorted CD4+, CD8+, or CD8+CD57+ T cells (not recorded which) from PBMCs. For the CDR3, the DNA is TGTGCCAGCAGCGTAGTTCTGGGGATGGGCACCGGGGAGCTGTTTTTT. Encoded protein: CASSVVLGMGTGELFF.